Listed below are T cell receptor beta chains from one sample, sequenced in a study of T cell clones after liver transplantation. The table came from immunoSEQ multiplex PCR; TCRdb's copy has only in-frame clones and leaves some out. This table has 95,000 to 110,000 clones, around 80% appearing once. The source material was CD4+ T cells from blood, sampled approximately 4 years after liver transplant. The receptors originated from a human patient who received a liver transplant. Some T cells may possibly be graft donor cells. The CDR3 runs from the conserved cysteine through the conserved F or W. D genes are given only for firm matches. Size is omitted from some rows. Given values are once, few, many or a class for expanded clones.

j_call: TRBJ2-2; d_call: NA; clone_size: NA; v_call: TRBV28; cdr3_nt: TGTGCCACTATCCGGGGAAACGGGGAGCTGTTTTTT; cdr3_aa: CATIRGNGELFF
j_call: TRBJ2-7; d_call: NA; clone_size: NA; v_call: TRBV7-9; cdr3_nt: TGTGCCAGCAGCTCGGACGCCTACGAGCAGTACTTC; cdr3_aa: CASSSDAYEQYF
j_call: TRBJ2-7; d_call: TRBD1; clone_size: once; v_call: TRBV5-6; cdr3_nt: TGTGCCAGCAGCTTCGGGACAGTGACCTACGAGCAGTACTTC; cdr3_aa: CASSFGTVTYEQYF
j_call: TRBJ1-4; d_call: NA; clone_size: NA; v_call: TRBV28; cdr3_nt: TGTGCCAGCAGGGCGGGGCACACTAATGAAAAACTGTTTTTT; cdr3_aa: CASRAGHTNEKLFF
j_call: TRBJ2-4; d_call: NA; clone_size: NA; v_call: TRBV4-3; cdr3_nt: TGCGCCAGCAGCCAAGACTCCCCGGGGGCGCGTGGGTTTGTTCAGTACTTC; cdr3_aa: CASSQDSPGARGFVQYF
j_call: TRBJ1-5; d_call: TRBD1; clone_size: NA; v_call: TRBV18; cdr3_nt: TGTGCCAGCTCACCACCGGCGACAGGGGTCAGCAATCAGCCCCAGCATTTT; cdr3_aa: CASSPPATGVSNQPQHF
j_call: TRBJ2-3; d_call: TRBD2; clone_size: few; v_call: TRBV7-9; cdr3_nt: TGTGCCAGCAGCTTCGGCGGGAGTTCAGATACGCAGTATTTT; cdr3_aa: CASSFGGSSDTQYF
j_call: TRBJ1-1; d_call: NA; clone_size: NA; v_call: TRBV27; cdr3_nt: TGTGCCAGCGGGGTTTTAAGCATGAACACTGAAGCTTTCTTT; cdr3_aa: CASGVLSMNTEAFF
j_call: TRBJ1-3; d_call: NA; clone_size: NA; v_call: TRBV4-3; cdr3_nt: TGCGCCAGCAGCCAAGATTTAGGACATACGAACACCATATATTTT; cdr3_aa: CASSQDLGHTNTIYF
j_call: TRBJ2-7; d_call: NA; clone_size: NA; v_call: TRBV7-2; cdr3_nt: TGTGCCAGCAGTCCGGGCGTGGGCGGATCCTACGAGCAGTACTTC; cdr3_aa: CASSPGVGGSYEQYF
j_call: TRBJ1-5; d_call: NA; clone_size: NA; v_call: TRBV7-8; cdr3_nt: TGTGCCAGCAGCGCGATAAATCAGCCCCAGCATTTT; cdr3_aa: CASSAINQPQHF
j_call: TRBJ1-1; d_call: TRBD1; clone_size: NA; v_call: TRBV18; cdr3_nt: TGTGCCAGCTCACCACCGACAGGGACGAACACTGAAGCTTTCTTT; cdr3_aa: CASSPPTGTNTEAFF
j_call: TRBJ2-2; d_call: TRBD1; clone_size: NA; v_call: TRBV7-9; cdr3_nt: TGTGCCAGCAGCTTAGGAGGGACAGGGGGCACCGGGGAGCTGTTTTTT; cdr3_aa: CASSLGGTGGTGELFF
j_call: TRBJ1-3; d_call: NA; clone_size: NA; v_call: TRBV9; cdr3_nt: TGTGCCAGCAGCGGGGATATTACCGGGAAAACGTCTGGAAACACCATATATTTT; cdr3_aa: CASSGDITGKTSGNTIYF
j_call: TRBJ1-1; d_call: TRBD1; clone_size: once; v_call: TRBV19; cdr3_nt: TGTGCCAGTAGTGAAGGGGGCCGGATCTCTGAAGCTTTCTTT; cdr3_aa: CASSEGGRISEAFF
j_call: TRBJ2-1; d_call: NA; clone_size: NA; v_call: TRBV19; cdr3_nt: TGTGCCAGTAGTATAAGGCTTATTGACAATGAGCAGTTCTTC; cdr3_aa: CASSIRLIDNEQFF
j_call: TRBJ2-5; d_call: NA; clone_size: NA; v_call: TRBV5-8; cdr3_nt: TGTGCCAGCAGCCGAAGCCTAGTCCGAGAGACCCAGTACTTC; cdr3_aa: CASSRSLVRETQYF
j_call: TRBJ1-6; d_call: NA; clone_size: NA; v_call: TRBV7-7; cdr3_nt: TGTGCCAGCAGCCCCTCGAACTCAAAGGGTTCACCCCTCCACTTT; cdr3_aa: CASSPSNSKGSPLHF
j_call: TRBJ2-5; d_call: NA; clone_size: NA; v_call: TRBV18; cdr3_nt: TGTGCCAGCTCACGAACAGAGACCCAGTACTTC; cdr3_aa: CASSRTETQYF
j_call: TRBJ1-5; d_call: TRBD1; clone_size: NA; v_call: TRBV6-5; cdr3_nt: TGTGCCAGCAGTTCCGGGACAGCCTATTCGCCCCAGCATTTT; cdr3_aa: CASSSGTAYSPQHF
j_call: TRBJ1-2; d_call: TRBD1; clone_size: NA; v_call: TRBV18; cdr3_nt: TGTGCCAGCTCACCAAGCCGGGACAGGGTACTAAGTTACACCTTC; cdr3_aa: CASSPSRDRVLSYTF
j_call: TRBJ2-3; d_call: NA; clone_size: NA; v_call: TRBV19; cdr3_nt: TGTGCCAGTAGTATCCGACTAGTGTCCCACACAGATACGCAGTATTTT; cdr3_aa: CASSIRLVSHTDTQYF
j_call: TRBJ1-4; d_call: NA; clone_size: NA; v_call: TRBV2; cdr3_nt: TGTGCCAGCAGAGTGGACAGCTTTAATGAAAAACTGTTTTTT; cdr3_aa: CASRVDSFNEKLFF
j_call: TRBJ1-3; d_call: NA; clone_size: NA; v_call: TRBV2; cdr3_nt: TGTGCCAGCAGTTTGGCTAAGCTCTCTGGAAACACCATATATTTT; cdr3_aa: CASSLAKLSGNTIYF
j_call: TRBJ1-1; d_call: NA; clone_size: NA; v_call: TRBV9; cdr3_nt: TGTGCCAGCAGCGCCGATTTGAGCACTGAAGCTTTCTTT; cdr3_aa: CASSADLSTEAFF
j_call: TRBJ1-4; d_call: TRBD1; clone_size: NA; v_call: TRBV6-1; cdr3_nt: TGTGCCAGCAGTGAAGTGGCGGGACAGTTTGCAACTAATGAAAAACTGTTTTTT; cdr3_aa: CASSEVAGQFATNEKLFF
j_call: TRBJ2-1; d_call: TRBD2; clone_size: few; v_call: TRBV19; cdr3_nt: TGTGCCAGTCGGTCGAGGGGAGGGAGCAATGAGCAGTTCTTC; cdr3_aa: CASRSRGGSNEQFF
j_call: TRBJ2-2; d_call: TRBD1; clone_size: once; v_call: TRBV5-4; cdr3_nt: TGTGCCAGCAGCTTGGGGGACAGGGGAGGCCCCGGGGAGCTGTTTTTT; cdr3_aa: CASSLGDRGGPGELFF
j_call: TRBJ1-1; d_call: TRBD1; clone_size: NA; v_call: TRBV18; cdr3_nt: TGTGCCAGCTCTCCCCCGCCGGGACAGGGATTGAGGGCTTTCTTT; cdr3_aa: CASSPPPGQGLRAFF
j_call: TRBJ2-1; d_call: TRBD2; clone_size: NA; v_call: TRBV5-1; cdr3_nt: TGCGCCAGCAGTCCCGGGACTAGCCTCCAAAATGAGCAGTTCTTC; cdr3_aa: CASSPGTSLQNEQFF
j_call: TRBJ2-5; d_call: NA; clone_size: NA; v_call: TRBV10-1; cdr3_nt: TGCGGAGTCGTCACAAAAGAGACCCAGTACTTC; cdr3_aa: CGVVTKETQYF
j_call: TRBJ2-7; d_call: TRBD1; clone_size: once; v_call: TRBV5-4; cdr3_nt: TGTGCCAGCAGCTTGCCTCTGGGACAGGGGTACGAGCAGTACTTC; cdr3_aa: CASSLPLGQGYEQYF
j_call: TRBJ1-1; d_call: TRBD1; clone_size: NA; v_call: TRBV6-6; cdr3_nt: TGTGCCAGCAGTCCGACAGGGCCGAGCACTGAAGCTTTCTTT; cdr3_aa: CASSPTGPSTEAFF
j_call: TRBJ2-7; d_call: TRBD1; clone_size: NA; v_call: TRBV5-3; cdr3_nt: TGTGCCAGAACTATAACCCAACAGGGGTCCTACGAGCAGTACTTC; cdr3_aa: CARTITQQGSYEQYF
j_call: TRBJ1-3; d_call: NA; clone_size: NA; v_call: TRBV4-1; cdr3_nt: TGCGCCAGCAGCCAAGATCGGGGAGAGAAAAACACCATATATTTT; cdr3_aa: CASSQDRGEKNTIYF